This T cell receptor (beta chain) was sequenced during a study of cytomegalovirus exposure and HLA in healthy donors. Study-level points and caveats: Presence/absence analyses supposed approximately even sequencing depth among donors.

The study ran its PCR with 60 Vbeta and 13 Jbeta primers. Clones were read by immunoSEQ multiplex PCR, and TCRdb kept only the in-frame ones, dropping some. The repertoire holds approximately 100,000 clones, with 76% as singletons. Only a few counts were recorded for this clone. Antigen unknown. This CDR3 contains 13 residues. CDR1 SNHLY and CDR2 FYNNEI come from the germline V gene. V was shortened by 11 bases and J by 2 bases, with 16 bases between the two germline ends. The sample consisted of PBMCs. The V gene is TRBV2, the J gene TRBJ2-7; unclear D gene. The source of this sequence is a woman in her forties or fifties in good health and CMV-seropositive. Here the CDR3 reads CASTLMSTYEQYF. The CDR3 nucleotides read TGTGCCTCGACACTCATGAGTACCTACGAGCAGTACTTC.